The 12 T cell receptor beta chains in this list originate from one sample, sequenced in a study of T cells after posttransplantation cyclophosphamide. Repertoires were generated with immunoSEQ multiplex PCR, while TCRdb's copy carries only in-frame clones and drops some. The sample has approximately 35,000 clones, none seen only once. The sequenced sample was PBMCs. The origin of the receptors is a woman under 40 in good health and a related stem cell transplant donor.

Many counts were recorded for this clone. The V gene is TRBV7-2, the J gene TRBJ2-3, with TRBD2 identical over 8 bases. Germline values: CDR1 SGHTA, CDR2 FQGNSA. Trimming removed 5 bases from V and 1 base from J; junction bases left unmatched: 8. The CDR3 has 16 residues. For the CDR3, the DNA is TGTGCCAGCAGCCCATATTCACTAGCGGGCACAGATACGCAGTATTTT. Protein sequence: CASSPYSLAGTDTQYF.

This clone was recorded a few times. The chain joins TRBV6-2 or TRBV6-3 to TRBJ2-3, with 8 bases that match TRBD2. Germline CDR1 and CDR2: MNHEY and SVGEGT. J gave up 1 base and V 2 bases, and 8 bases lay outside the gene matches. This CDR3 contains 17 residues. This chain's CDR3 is CASSYTAGAPRTDTQYF. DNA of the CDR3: TGTGCCAGCAGTTACACAGCGGGGGCCCCGCGCACAGATACGCAGTATTTT.

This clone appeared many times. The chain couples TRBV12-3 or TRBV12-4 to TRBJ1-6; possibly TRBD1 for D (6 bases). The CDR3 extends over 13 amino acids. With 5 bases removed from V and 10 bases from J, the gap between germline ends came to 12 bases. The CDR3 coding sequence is TGTGCCAGCAGTCCTAGGGGGGGCTCACCCCTCCACTTT. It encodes CASSPRGGSPLHF.

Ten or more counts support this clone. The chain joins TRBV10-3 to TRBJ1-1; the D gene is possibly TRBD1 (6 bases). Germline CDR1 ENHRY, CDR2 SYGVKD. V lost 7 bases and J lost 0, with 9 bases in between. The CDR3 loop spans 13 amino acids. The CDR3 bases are TGTGCCATCACTCCAGGGGTGAACACTGAAGCTTTCTTT. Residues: CAITPGVNTEAFF.

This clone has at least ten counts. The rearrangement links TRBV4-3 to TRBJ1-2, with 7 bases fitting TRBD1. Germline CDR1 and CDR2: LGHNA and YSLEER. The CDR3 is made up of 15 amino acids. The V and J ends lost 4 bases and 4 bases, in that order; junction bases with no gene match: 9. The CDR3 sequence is CASSPIDRELYGYTF. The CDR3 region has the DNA TGCGCCAGCAGCCCCATAGACAGGGAGCTCTATGGCTACACCTTC.

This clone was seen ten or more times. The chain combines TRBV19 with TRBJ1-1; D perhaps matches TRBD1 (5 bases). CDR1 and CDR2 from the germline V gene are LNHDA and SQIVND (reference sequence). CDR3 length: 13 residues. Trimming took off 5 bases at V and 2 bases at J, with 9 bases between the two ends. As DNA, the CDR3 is TGTGCCAGTAGTCCACAGGTTAACACTGAAGCTTTCTTT. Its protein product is CASSPQVNTEAFF.

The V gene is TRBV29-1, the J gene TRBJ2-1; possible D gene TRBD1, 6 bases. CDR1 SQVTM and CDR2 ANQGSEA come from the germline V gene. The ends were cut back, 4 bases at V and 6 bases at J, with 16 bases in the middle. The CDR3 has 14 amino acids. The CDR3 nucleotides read TGCAGCGTTGTAGGCACAGGGAAAATCAATGAGCAGTTCTTC. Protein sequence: CSVVGTGKINEQFF.

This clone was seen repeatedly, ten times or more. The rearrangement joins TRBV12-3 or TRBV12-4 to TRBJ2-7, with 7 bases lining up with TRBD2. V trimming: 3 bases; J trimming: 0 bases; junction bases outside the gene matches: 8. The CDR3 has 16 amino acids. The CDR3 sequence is CASSFPERGSSYEQYF. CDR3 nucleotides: TGTGCCAGCAGTTTTCCGGAGCGGGGTAGCTCCTACGAGCAGTACTTC.

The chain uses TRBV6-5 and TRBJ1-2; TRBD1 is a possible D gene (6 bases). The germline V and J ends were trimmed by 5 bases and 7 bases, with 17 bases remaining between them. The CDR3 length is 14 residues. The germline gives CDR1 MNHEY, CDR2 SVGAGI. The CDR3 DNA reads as TGTGCCAGCAGTCCTGACAGGCGCCGTGGTGGCTACACCTTC. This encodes CASSPDRRRGGYTF.

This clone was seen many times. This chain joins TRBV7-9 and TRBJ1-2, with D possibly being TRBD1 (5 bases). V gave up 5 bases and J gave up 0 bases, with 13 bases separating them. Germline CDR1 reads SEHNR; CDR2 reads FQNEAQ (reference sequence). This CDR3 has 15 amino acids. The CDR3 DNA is TGTGCCAGCAGCCCGGTCGGGGGACCTAACTATGGCTACACCTTC. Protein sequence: CASSPVGGPNYGYTF.

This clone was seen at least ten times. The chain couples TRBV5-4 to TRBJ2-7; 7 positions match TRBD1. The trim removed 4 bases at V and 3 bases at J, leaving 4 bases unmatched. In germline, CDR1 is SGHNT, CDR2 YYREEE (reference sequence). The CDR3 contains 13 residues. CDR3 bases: TGTGCCAGCAGCATAGGGGACAGCTACGAGCAGTACTTC. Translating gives CASSIGDSYEQYF.

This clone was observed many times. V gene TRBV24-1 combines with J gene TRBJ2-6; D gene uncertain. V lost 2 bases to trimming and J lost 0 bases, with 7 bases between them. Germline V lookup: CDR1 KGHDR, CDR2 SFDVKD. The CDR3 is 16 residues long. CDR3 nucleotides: TGTGCCACCAGTGATTCCGACATCTCTGGGGCCAACGTCCTGACTTTC. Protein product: CATSDSDISGANVLTF.